The 17 T cell receptor beta chains reported below all come from one sample, sequenced in a study of cytomegalovirus exposure and HLA in healthy donors. The study ran its PCR with 60 Vbeta and 13 Jbeta primers. Libraries were prepared by immunoSEQ multiplex PCR; TCRdb keeps only in-frame clonotypes and omits some of them. The specimen's table records approximately 58,000 clones. Sequencing was done on a sample of PBMCs. These receptors were obtained from a woman between 45 and 60 years old in good health and CMV-seropositive.

The chain couples TRBV18 to TRBJ2-1, with 14 nucleotides matching TRBD2. With 3 bases clipped from V and 6 bases from J, the junction kept 13 bases outside the gene matches. CDR3 length: 19 residues. Germline V lookup: CDR1 KGHSH, CDR2 LQKENI. CDR3: CASSPGLAGGRGGSNEQFF. CDR3 DNA sequence: TGTGCCAGCTCACCCGGACTAGCGGGAGGACGGGGAGGGTCCAATGAGCAGTTCTTC.

The V gene is TRBV6-6, the J gene TRBJ1-4; D gene unclear. In germline, CDR1 is MNHNY, CDR2 SVGAGI (reference sequence). V was shortened by 7 bases and J by 4 bases, with 16 bases between the two germline ends. The CDR3 length is 15 residues. The CDR3 DNA is TGTGCCAGCACCTCAGAGGCCGGGTTTAATGAAAAACTGTTTTTT. Translated: CASTSEAGFNEKLFF.

The chain employs TRBV10-1 and TRBJ2-2, with D possibly matching TRBD2 (5 bases). V dropped 7 bases and J dropped 7 bases, with 13 bases sitting between them. Germline loops: CDR1 WNHNN, CDR2 SYGVQD (reference sequence). The CDR3 extends over 13 amino acids. Written as DNA, the CDR3 is TGCGCCAGCATGAGGGAGTTGGTCGGGGAGCTGTTTTTT. Translated, it gives CASMRELVGELFF.

The genes are TRBV19 and TRBJ1-1; TRBD1 matches 9 bases. The CDR3 sequence is 15 residues long. The germline gives CDR1 LNHDA, CDR2 SQIVND (reference sequence). Unmatched junction bases numbered 7, after V lost 8 bases and J lost 0 bases. CDR3: CASLRTGAMNTEAFF. CDR3 nucleotides: TGTGCCAGTTTGCGGACAGGGGCTATGAACACTGAAGCTTTCTTT.

The chain is built from TRBV6-6 and TRBJ2-2; the match to TRBD2 covers 9 bases. The CDR3 sequence is 16 residues long. V was pared by 4 bases and J by 5 bases, with 8 bases of the junction left unmatched. CDR1 is MNHNY and CDR2 is SVGAGI in the germline V gene (reference sequence). The CDR3 is CASSSRGRGGTGELFF. In nucleotides, the CDR3 is TGTGCCAGCAGTTCCCGGGGGCGGGGGGGTACCGGGGAGCTGTTTTTT.

The chain uses TRBV25-1 and TRBJ1-6; perhaps TRBD1 as D (5 bases). CDR3 length equals 14 residues. Germline V lookup: CDR1 MGHDK, CDR2 SYGVNS. CDR3 DNA sequence: TGTCCAATAACAGACAGTGTATATAATTCACCCCTCCACTTT. It translates to CPITDSVYNSPLHF.

The chain carries TRBV6-5 and TRBJ1-5, with D uncertain. CDR1 is MNHEY, CDR2 SVGAGI, per germline. The CDR3 has 12 amino acids. The germline V and J ends were trimmed by 2 bases and 7 bases, with 6 bases remaining between them. In DNA, the CDR3 is TGTGCCAGCAGTTACGAGTGGCAGCCCCAGCATTTT. It encodes CASSYEWQPQHF.

By frequency, this clone registers medium-sized. This chain uses TRBV7-9 with TRBJ1-1, with unresolved D. The CDR3 sequence is 12 residues long. Germline CDR1 SEHNR, CDR2 FQNEAQ (reference sequence). Trimming took 8 bases from V and 1 from J, leaving 8 bases between them. The DNA for the CDR3 is TGTGCCAGCCCCTCGGGGAACACTGAAGCTTTCTTT. It codes for CASPSGNTEAFF.

V usage is TRBV5-1 and J usage is TRBJ2-5, with D possibly TRBD2 on 6 matching bases. CDR1 and CDR2 from the germline V gene are SGHRS and YFSETQ. This CDR3 spans 15 amino acids. The V end lost 2 bases, the J end lost 5 bases, and 16 bases lay between the germline ends. The CDR3 loop is CASSLAGQTEETQYF. CDR3 sequence (DNA): TGCGCCAGCAGCTTAGCGGGTCAAACGGAGGAGACCCAGTACTTC.

The V gene is TRBV7-2, the J gene TRBJ1-2; D call uncertain. Germline V CDR1 and CDR2: SGHTA, FQGNSA. V was cut by 4 bases and J by 4 bases, with 13 bases left in between. The CDR3 loop spans 14 amino acids. This chain's CDR3 is CASSSTIGPYGYTF. The CDR3 coding sequence is TGTGCCAGCAGCTCAACTATCGGCCCCTATGGCTACACCTTC.

The chain combines TRBV30 with TRBJ2-5; the match to TRBD2 covers 9 bases. Trimming at V came to 6 bases and at J to 7 bases, leaving 24 bases not matched to a gene. The CDR3 is made up of 18 amino acids. Germline V gene sequence: CDR1 GTSNPN, CDR2 SVGIG (reference sequence). Written as DNA, the CDR3 is TGTGCCTGCCCCTCGGGCCCCTTATTGAGCGGGGGGCGGGGGACCCAGTACTTC. Its protein product is CACPSGPLLSGGRGTQYF.

This sequence joins TRBV2 and TRBJ2-1; 8 bases map to TRBD2. Germline CDR1 and CDR2: SNHLY and FYNNEI. Unmatched junction bases numbered 3, after V lost 1 base and J lost 7 bases. The CDR3 totals 14 residues. CDR3 sequence reads: CASSEGTSRNEQFF. The CDR3 nucleotides are TGTGCCAGCAGTGAAGGGACTAGCCGGAATGAGCAGTTCTTC.

The DNA of the CDR3 is TGTGCCTGGACCCCAAACGCGGGACAGCCGACGCAGTATTTT. It yields the protein CAWTPNAGQPTQYF. The chain combines TRBV30 with TRBJ2-3, with TRBD1 as a possible D gene (7 bases). Germline V gene data show CDR1 as GTSNPN and CDR2 as SVGIG (reference sequence). V lost 4 bases and J lost 9, with 20 bases in between. The CDR3 has 14 residues.

The V call is TRBV25-1, the J call TRBJ2-1, with TRBD2 matching over 11 bases. Germline CDR1 reads MGHDK; CDR2 reads SYGVNS. The ends lost 3 bases at V and 4 bases at J; junction bases unmatched: 5. There are 16 residues in the CDR3. CDR3 region: CASSEHGTSGYNEQFF. The DNA for the CDR3 is TGTGCCAGCAGTGAGCACGGGACTAGCGGATACAATGAGCAGTTCTTC.

J is TRBJ2-2 and V is TRBV11-2, with D possibly being TRBD1 (7 bases). The V gene lost 7 bases and the J gene lost 3 bases, with 15 bases spanning the gap. Per germline, CDR1 SGHAT and CDR2 FQNNGV. CDR3 length equals 15 residues. CDR3 sequence (DNA): TGTGCCAGCATCCAGGGGGGTCCCGACACCGGGGAGCTGTTTTTT. Protein: CASIQGGPDTGELFF. The complete variable domain, with remaining parts taken from reference TRBV11-2 and TRBJ2-2, reads EAGVAQSPRYKIIEKRQSVAFWCNPISGHATLYWYQQILGQGPKLLIQFQNNGVVDDSQLPKDRFSAERLKGVDSTLKIQPAKLEDSAVYLCASIQGGPDTGELFFGEGSRLTVL.

This chain uses TRBV29-1 with TRBJ1-1, with TRBD1 as a possible D gene (6 bases). Germline V gene sequence: CDR1 SQVTM, CDR2 ANQGSEA. CDR3 size: 12 residues. V was cut by 6 bases and J by 2 bases, with 10 bases left in between. CDR3: CSVARGNTEAFF. CDR3 in DNA: TGCAGCGTCGCCAGGGGAAACACTGAAGCTTTCTTT.

The genes are TRBV7-2 and TRBJ2-7; D call uncertain. Trimming left V 5 bases short and J 2 bases short, with 13 bases between. The CDR3 extends over 14 amino acids. From germline, CDR1 is SGHTA and CDR2 FQGNSA. CDR3 sequence (DNA): TGTGCCAGCAGCCCCACCCCAGGCCCCTACGAGCAGTACTTC. As protein: CASSPTPGPYEQYF.